The sequence of this T cell receptor (beta chain) was determined in a study of blood T cell repertoires in COVID-19. Background on the study: Recovered participants had two consecutive negative NP/OP PCR tests, healthcare professional clearance, or symptom resolution. Samples representing acute and convalescent COVID-19 were sourced from the United States, Italy and Spain.

The study recruited people aged about 18 to 89 years across under 25 US areas. Participants had their cohort set by participant-reported clinical history. With 5 bases clipped from V and 2 bases from J, the junction kept 7 bases outside the gene matches. The CDR3 runs 16 residues. Germline loops: CDR1 SGHVS, CDR2 FQNEAQ. Clones were sequenced by immunoSEQ multiplex PCR, and TCRdb holds only the in-frame ones, with some missing. The table lists 350,000 to 450,000 clones, 87% of them singletons. Source material: PBMCs or T cells enriched from blood (not recorded which). This chain joins TRBV7-8 and TRBJ2-2, with TRBD1 matching over 8 bases. This sequence was found in a man aged 35-49 years in a cohort exposed to, infected with or recovered from COVID-19 (not recorded which). The CDR3 coding sequence is TGTGCCAGCAGCCCCCGTGGACAGGGAAACACCGGGGAGCTGTTTTTT. Protein: CASSPRGQGNTGELFF.